Presented here are 28 T cell receptor beta chains from one specimen sequenced in a study of Graves' ophthalmopathy and Graves' hyperthyroidism. As the template, RNA transcripts were used to amplify TCR beta CDR3 regions. The first-round RT-PCR employed HTBI primers together with the Qiagen OneStep RT-PCR kit. A multiplex PCR was then performed as the second round. TCRdb reprocessed the multiplex PCR reads with MiXCR, giving one entry per CDR3 protein. The data hold around 340,000 distinct CDR3 sequences, with 15% to 20% observed a single time. Sequencing input: peripheral blood. Source of these receptors: an adult man with Graves' ophthalmopathy.

This chain uses TRBV20-1 with TRBJ2-5; 10 bases line up with TRBD1. The CDR3 has 16 amino acids. The V and J ends lost 4 bases and 5 bases, in that order; junction bases with no gene match: 13. Per the germline V gene, CDR1 is DFQATT and CDR2 is SNEGSKA (reference sequence). The CDR3: CSAKMTGGMVWETQYF. The CDR3 nucleotides read TGCAGTGCTAAAATGACAGGGGGCATGGTTTGGGAGACCCAGTACTTC.

This clonotype was counted many times. The rearrangement joins TRBV12-3 or TRBV12-4 to TRBJ1-1, with D uncertain. The V and J ends lost 3 bases and 3 bases respectively, with 8 bases between them. The CDR3 covers 13 residues. The CDR3 sequence is CASSLTRDTEAFF. CDR3 coding DNA: TGTGCCAGCAGTTTGACAAGGGACACTGAAGCTTTCTTT.

This clonotype was counted many times. The chain uses TRBV30 and TRBJ1-3, with D unclear. The length of the CDR3 is 12 residues. In germline, CDR1 is GTSNPN, CDR2 SVGIG (reference sequence). The ends were cut back, 2 bases at V and 10 bases at J, with 12 bases in the middle. The CDR3 DNA sequence: TGTGCCTGGAGTCCACGGGAACGAACCATATATTTT. Translated: CAWSPRERTIYF.

This clonotype has at least ten counts. This chain uses TRBV15 with TRBJ1-2; D is ambiguous. The CDR3 is 13 residues long. The V end was cut by 5 bases, the J end by 4 bases, with 11 bases between. From germline, CDR1 is LNHNV and CDR2 YYDKDF (reference sequence). The CDR3 DNA reads TGTGCCACCAGCCCGCCCCAGCCCTATGGCTACACCTTC. Translation gives CATSPPQPYGYTF.

In this sample, this clonotype turned up many times. This sequence joins TRBV14 and TRBJ2-7; TRBD1 agrees at 11 bases. With 5 bases clipped from V and 3 bases from J, the junction kept 6 bases outside the gene matches. Germline values: CDR1 SGHDN, CDR2 FVKESK. The CDR3 has 15 amino acids. CDR3 region: CASSSGQGASYEQYF. The CDR3, as DNA: TGTGCCAGCAGCAGCGGACAGGGGGCAAGCTACGAGCAGTACTTC.

This clonotype was observed many times. The J gene is TRBJ2-2, the V gene TRBV4-1, with TRBD2 identical over 11 bases. CDR1 and CDR2 (germline): MGHRA, YSYEKL. The CDR3 is 18 residues long. Trimming cost V 4 bases and J 5 bases; bases outside gene matches: 12. The CDR3 reads CASSRGGVSGRATGELFF. The DNA for the CDR3 is TGCGCCAGCAGCCGAGGGGGAGTTAGCGGGAGGGCGACCGGGGAGCTGTTTTTT.

This clonotype was counted many times. The chain uses TRBV30 and TRBJ1-3, with D unclear. From germline, CDR1 is GTSNPN and CDR2 SVGIG (reference sequence). V shed 0 bases and J shed 4 bases, with 16 bases lying between them. This CDR3 is 16 amino acids long. The CDR3 is CAWSVGRASAGNTIYF. The CDR3 DNA is TGTGCCTGGAGTGTAGGAAGGGCGAGCGCCGGAAACACCATATATTTT.

This clonotype occurred many times. V gene TRBV6-5 combines with J gene TRBJ2-5, with 11 bases that match TRBD2. The CDR3 runs to 16 residues. V lost 2 bases, J lost 5 bases, and 7 bases stayed unmatched. Germline assignment: CDR1 MNHEY and CDR2 SVGAGI. The CDR3 protein is CASSYGTSGPGETQYF. The CDR3 nucleotides read TGTGCCAGCAGTTACGGGACTAGCGGACCAGGGGAGACCCAGTACTTC.

This clonotype was counted ten times or more. This chain uses TRBV20-1 with TRBJ2-7, with D possibly TRBD1 on 6 matching bases. Deletions cut 1 base from V and 3 bases from J, with 10 bases between. Germline V gene sequence: CDR1 DFQATT, CDR2 SNEGSKA (reference sequence). CDR3 length equals 13 residues. The CDR3: CSARVLDSYEQYF. CDR3 DNA: TGCAGTGCTAGAGTGCTGGACAGCTACGAGCAGTACTTC.

This clonotype appeared many times. The chain joins TRBV28 to TRBJ2-7; 12 bases align to TRBD1. Germline V gene lookup returns CDR1 MDHEN and CDR2 SYDVKM. V shed 6 bases and J 4 bases; nucleotides not matched to a gene: 4. The length of the CDR3 is 14 residues. This CDR3 reads CASRLGQGAYEQYF. CDR3 DNA sequence: TGTGCCAGCAGGCTGGGACAGGGGGCTTACGAGCAGTACTTC. Using reference TRBV28 and TRBJ2-7 for the parts outside the CDR3, the full variable domain is DVKVTQSSRYLVKRTGEKVFLECVQDMDHENMFWYRQDPGLGLRLIYFSYDVKMKEKGDIPEGYSVSREKKERFSLILESASTNQTSMYLCASRLGQGAYEQYFGPGTRLTVT.

This clonotype was counted many times. The rearrangement uses TRBV6-5 and TRBJ2-2, with TRBD2 matching 10 bases. This CDR3 has 15 residues. Germline V CDR1 and CDR2: MNHEY, SVGAGI. Trimming at V came to 7 bases and at J to 0 bases, leaving 2 bases not matched to a gene. CDR3 DNA sequence: TGTGCCAGCATGCTAGCGGGGGCGAACACCGGGGAGCTGTTTTTT. Residues: CASMLAGANTGELFF.

Many counts were recorded for this clonotype. The chain employs TRBV28 and TRBJ2-2, with TRBD2 as a possible D gene (6 bases). The V and J ends lost 7 bases and 4 bases respectively, with 13 bases between them. Germline V CDR1 and CDR2: MDHEN, SYDVKM. The CDR3 spans 14 residues. DNA for the CDR3: TGTGCCAGCACTTTCGGGGAGGCCACCGGGGAGCTGTTTTTT. This translates into CASTFGEATGELFF. Variable domain in full (rest from reference TRBV28 and TRBJ2-2): DVKVTQSSRYLVKRTGEKVFLECVQDMDHENMFWYRQDPGLGLRLIYFSYDVKMKEKGDIPEGYSVSREKKERFSLILESASTNQTSMYLCASTFGEATGELFFGEGSRLTVL.

This chain links TRBV20-1 with TRBJ2-5; 12 bases align to TRBD2. The CDR3 has 17 residues. Germline lookup yields CDR1 DFQATT and CDR2 SNEGSKA (reference sequence). Trimming cost V 0 bases and J 5 bases; bases outside gene matches: 10. The CDR3 bases are TGCAGTGCTAGAGATTCCACTCTTCTAGCGGGAGGGGAGACCCAGTACTTC. This gives the protein CSARDSTLLAGGETQYF.

This clonotype was observed many times. The chain carries TRBV11-2 and TRBJ1-3; no definite D call. V lost 6 bases and J 4 bases, leaving 10 bases between the germline ends. There are 13 residues in the CDR3. CDR1 and CDR2 from the germline V gene are SGHAT and FQNNGV. The CDR3 reads CASSMGAGNTIYF. The CDR3 region has the DNA TGTGCCAGCAGTATGGGAGCCGGAAACACCATATATTTT.

There are many counts of this clonotype. The V gene is TRBV20-1, the J gene TRBJ2-7, with no clear D. The CDR3 has 13 residues. V was trimmed by 1 base and J by 3 bases, leaving 10 bases between them. Germline V CDR1 and CDR2: DFQATT, SNEGSKA (reference sequence). CDR3 sequence (DNA): TGCAGTGCTAGAGTGATCGGCAGCTACGAGCAGTACTTC. Translated: CSARVIGSYEQYF.

The chain couples TRBV6-1 to TRBJ2-5; TRBD1 aligns across 8 bases. The ends lost 6 bases at V and 3 bases at J; junction bases unmatched: 6. The CDR3 totals 14 residues. The V gene's germline CDR1 is MNHNS and CDR2 SASEGT. The CDR3 DNA follows: TGTGCCAGCAGAACCGGACAGGGCAAAGAGACCCAGTACTTC. Translated, it gives CASRTGQGKETQYF.

V is TRBV7-8 and J is TRBJ2-7; 8 positions match TRBD2. The germline CDR1 and CDR2 sequences are SGHVS and FQNEAQ. CDR3 length equals 15 residues. V shed 5 bases, J shed 5 bases, and the junction held 11 bases outside the gene matches. CDR3 sequence (DNA): TGTGCCAGCAGCCCCGGGACTAGAAGTCCCCACGAGCAGTACTTC. Protein: CASSPGTRSPHEQYF.

This clonotype has a count of ten or more. V usage is TRBV2 and J usage is TRBJ2-3; D is unresolved. The CDR3 totals 12 residues. The germline gives CDR1 SNHLY, CDR2 FYNNEI. The V end was cut by 3 bases, the J end by 6 bases, with 7 bases between. In DNA form, the CDR3 reads TGTGCCAGCAGTGAGTCTATGGATACGCAGTATTTT. Protein: CASSESMDTQYF.

In its sample, this clonotype was seen many times. The rearrangement links TRBV4-2 to TRBJ1-1; no clear D gene. Per germline, CDR1 LGHNA and CDR2 YNFKEQ. There are 15 residues in the CDR3. Trimming pared 4 bases from V and 1 base from J, leaving 13 bases between. CDR3 coding DNA: TGTGCCAGCAGCCCCCTATGGGAGGGGAACACTGAAGCTTTCTTT. Encoded protein: CASSPLWEGNTEAFF.

The chain uses TRBV9 and TRBJ2-5; maybe TRBD2 (5 bases). Trimming pared 0 bases from V and 5 bases from J, leaving 11 bases between. Germline lookup yields CDR1 SGDLS and CDR2 YYNGEE. This CDR3 has 14 residues. CDR3 in amino acids: CASSVGGSLETQYF. The CDR3 region has the DNA TGTGCCAGCAGCGTAGGTGGGAGCTTGGAGACCCAGTACTTC.

The chain links TRBV13 to TRBJ1-6; 8 bases line up with TRBD1. V dropped 3 bases and J dropped 11; count of bases not matched to a gene: 6. Germline V gene sequence: CDR1 PRHDT, CDR2 FYEKMQ (reference sequence). This CDR3 comprises 14 residues. The CDR3 nucleotides are TGTGCCAGCAGCTTGACAGGGGCGATGGCACCCCTCCACTTT. Translating it yields CASSLTGAMAPLHF.

This clonotype was seen many times. The V and J genes are TRBV15 and TRBJ1-5, with D hard to call. V gave up 6 bases and J gave up 4 bases, with 10 bases separating them. This CDR3 has 13 amino acids. Germline CDR1 LNHNV, CDR2 YYDKDF (reference sequence). CDR3: CATRRGGNQPQHF. The DNA of the CDR3 is TGTGCCACCAGGCGGGGAGGGAATCAGCCCCAGCATTTT. The full variable domain, in which reference TRBV15 and TRBJ1-5 provide the parts outside the CDR3, is DAMVIQNPRYQVTQFGKPVTLSCSQTLNHNVMYWYQQKSSQAPKLLFHYYDKDFNNEADTPDNFQSRRPNTSFCFLDIRSPGLGDTAMYLCATRRGGNQPQHFGDGTRLSIL.

The rearrangement uses TRBV27 and TRBJ1-1; D is undetermined. Deletions cut 8 bases from V and 3 bases from J, with 4 bases between. The CDR3 totals 10 residues. Germline lookup yields CDR1 MNHEY and CDR2 SMNVEV (reference sequence). CDR3 protein: CASGYTEAFF. CDR3 DNA: TGTGCCAGCGGATACACTGAAGCTTTCTTT.

There are many counts of this clonotype. This sequence joins TRBV12-3 or TRBV12-4 and TRBJ1-2; TRBD1 matches at 9 bases. Germline trimming cut 5 bases from V and 4 bases from J; bases unmatched to any gene: 8. The CDR3 is made up of 15 amino acids. The CDR3 coding sequence is TGTGCCAGCAGTGCCCAGGGACAGGGATTCTATGGCTACACCTTC. Its protein product is CASSAQGQGFYGYTF.

In its sample, this clonotype was seen many times. The chain combines TRBV20-1 with TRBJ2-1, with 10 nucleotides matching TRBD2. After removal of 3 bases from V and 3 bases from J, the junction contained 8 bases not matched to a gene. Germline assignment: CDR1 DFQATT and CDR2 SNEGSKA (reference sequence). The length of the CDR3 is 16 residues. CDR3: CSARSERGGLYNEQFF. The DNA for the CDR3 is TGCAGTGCTAGGTCCGAGCGGGGGGGCCTCTACAATGAGCAGTTCTTC.

This clonotype has ten or more counts. At one boundary the junction diverges from the germline segment, which might be a read error. This rearrangement joins TRBV6-2 or TRBV6-3 to TRBJ2-7; 7 bases are shared with TRBD1. Per the germline V gene, CDR1 is MNHEY and CDR2 is SVGEGT. CDR3 length: 13 amino acids. CDR3 in DNA: TGTGCCAGCGCCTCGGACAGGACCTACGGGCAGTACTTC. It specifies CASASDRTYGQYF.

This clonotype was found many times. The chain recombines TRBV12-3 or TRBV12-4 with TRBJ1-2; D might be TRBD1 (5 bases). Trimming shortened V by 6 bases and J by 4 bases, and 12 bases separated the two germline ends. The CDR3 spans 13 residues. The CDR3 protein is CASSREGVYGYTF. CDR3 nucleotides: TGTGCCAGCAGCAGGGAAGGGGTCTATGGCTACACCTTC.

As to this clonotype: At one of its ends the junction is not consistent with the germline gene, which may arise from a read error. V is TRBV18 and J is TRBJ1-2; possible D gene TRBD1, 6 bases. The CDR3 is 16 residues long. The germline V gene encodes CDR1 KGHSH and CDR2 LQKENI. CDR3 amino acids: CASFRTAIFLLWGYIF. In nucleotides, the CDR3 is TGTGCCAGCTTTCGGACAGCTATATTTCTTCTATGGGGCTACATCTTC.